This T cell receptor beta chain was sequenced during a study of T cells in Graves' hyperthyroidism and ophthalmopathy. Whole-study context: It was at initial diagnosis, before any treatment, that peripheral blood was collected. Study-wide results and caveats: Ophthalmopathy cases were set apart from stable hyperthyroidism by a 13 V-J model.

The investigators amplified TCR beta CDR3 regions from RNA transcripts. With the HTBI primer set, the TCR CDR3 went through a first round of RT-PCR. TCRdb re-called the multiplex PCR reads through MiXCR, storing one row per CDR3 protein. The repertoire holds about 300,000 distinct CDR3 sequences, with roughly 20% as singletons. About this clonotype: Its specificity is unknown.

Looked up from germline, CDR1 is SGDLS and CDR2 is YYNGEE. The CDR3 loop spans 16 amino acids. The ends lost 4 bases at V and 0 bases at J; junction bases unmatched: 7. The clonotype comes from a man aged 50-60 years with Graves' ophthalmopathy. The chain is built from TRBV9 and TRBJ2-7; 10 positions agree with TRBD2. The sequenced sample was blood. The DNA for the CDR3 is TGTGCCAGCAGCTCAGGGGCTAGCGGGAGCTCCTACGAGCAGTACTTC. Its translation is CASSSGASGSSYEQYF. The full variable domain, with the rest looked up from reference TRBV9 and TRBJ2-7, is DSGVTQTPKHLITATGQRVTLRCSPRSGDLSVYWYQQSLDQGLQFLIQYYNGEERAKGNILERFSAQQFPDLHSELNLSSLELGDSALYFCASSSGASGSSYEQYFGPGTRLTVT.